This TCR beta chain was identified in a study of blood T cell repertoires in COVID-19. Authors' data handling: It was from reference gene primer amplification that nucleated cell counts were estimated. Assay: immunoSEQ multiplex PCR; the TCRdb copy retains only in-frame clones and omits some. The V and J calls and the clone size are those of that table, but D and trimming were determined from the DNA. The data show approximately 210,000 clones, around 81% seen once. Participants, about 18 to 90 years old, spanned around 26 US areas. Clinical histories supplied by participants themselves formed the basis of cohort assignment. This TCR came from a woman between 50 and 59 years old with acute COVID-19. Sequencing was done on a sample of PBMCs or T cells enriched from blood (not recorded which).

In nucleotides, the CDR3 is TGTGCCAGCAGTTCCCCCGGAGGGAGCAATCAGCCCCAGCATTTT. Encoded protein: CASSSPGGSNQPQHF. This chain joins TRBV28 and TRBJ1-5; D is undetermined. Trimming pared 4 bases from V and 1 base from J, leaving 11 bases between. The CDR3 loop spans 15 amino acids. Germline CDR1 is MDHEN and CDR2 is SYDVKM.